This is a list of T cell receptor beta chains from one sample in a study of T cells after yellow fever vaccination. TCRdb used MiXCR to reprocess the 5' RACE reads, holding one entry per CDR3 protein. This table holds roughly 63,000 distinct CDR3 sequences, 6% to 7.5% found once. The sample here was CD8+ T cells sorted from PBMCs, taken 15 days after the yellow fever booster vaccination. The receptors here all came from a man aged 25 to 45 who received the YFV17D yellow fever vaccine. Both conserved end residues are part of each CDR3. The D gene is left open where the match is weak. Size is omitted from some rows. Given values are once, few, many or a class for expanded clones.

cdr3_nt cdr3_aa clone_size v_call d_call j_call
TGTGCCAGCAGTTTTCTACAGGGCTACGAGCAGTACTTC CASSFLQGYEQYF many TRBV28 NA TRBJ2-7
TGTGCCAGCAGCTTTAGAAGCCCCAGCTCCTATAATTCACCCCTCCACTTT CASSFRSPSSYNSPLHF many TRBV7-9 NA TRBJ1-6
TGTGCCAGCAGCGGACCGGGACAGATGCCCGGGGAGCTGTTTTTT CASSGPGQMPGELFF many TRBV9 TRBD1 TRBJ2-2
TGTGCCAGCAGCCAACAGGGGACATGGAACGAGCAGTACTTC CASSQQGTWNEQYF medium-sized TRBV6-5 TRBD1 TRBJ2-7
TGTGCCAGCCAACCGGGCCCGGGGTGGCCCCAGCATTTT CASQPGPGWPQHF few TRBV19 NA TRBJ1-5
TGTGCCAGCAGCTTAGCACAGGCCCTCCAAGAGACCCAGTACTTC CASSLAQALQETQYF many TRBV7-8 NA TRBJ2-5
TGTGCCAGCAGTTACCAATCGGGGGGTGTCAATGAGCAGTTCTTC CASSYQSGGVNEQFF many TRBV6-5 TRBD2 TRBJ2-1
TGTGCCAGCAGCTTAGGAGGGTTCTACGAGCAGTACTTC CASSLGGFYEQYF many TRBV11-2 NA TRBJ2-7
TGTGCCAGCACCGACAGGGGGTATGCCAATCAGCCCCAGCATTTT CASTDRGYANQPQHF many TRBV6-1 TRBD1 TRBJ1-5
TGTGCCGAAGGACAGGGAGTATCCTATGGCTACACCTTC CAEGQGVSYGYTF few TRBV30 TRBD1 TRBJ1-2
TGTGCCAGCAGCCCCCGGGGGGGGAGTCGTTACAATGAGCAGTTCTTC CASSPRGGSRYNEQFF many TRBV7-9 TRBD2 TRBJ2-1
TGCAGCGTTGTTGGGCACTACTACAATGAGCAGTTCTTC CSVVGHYYNEQFF many TRBV29-1 NA TRBJ2-1
TGCAGTGCTCCGGGGGCTAGCGGGAGAGCCTACGAGCAGTACTTC CSAPGASGRAYEQYF many TRBV20-1 TRBD2 TRBJ2-7
TGTGCCAGCAGCTTAGCTTGGACTAGCGGGAAAAACACCGGGGAGCTGTTTTTT CASSLAWTSGKNTGELFF many TRBV7-6 TRBD2 TRBJ2-2
TGTGCCACCAGCAGAACAAAGGAACTAGCGGGAGGGGATACGCAGTATTTT CATSRTKELAGGDTQYF many TRBV15 TRBD2 TRBJ2-3
TGTGCCAGCAGTCGTCGGCTACGGGACCCCTACAATGAGCAGTTCTTC CASSRRLRDPYNEQFF many TRBV6-2/TRBV6-3 NA TRBJ2-1
TGTGCCAGCAGCGTCACTAGCGACAACACAGATACGCAGTATTTT CASSVTSDNTDTQYF many TRBV7-2 TRBD2 TRBJ2-3
TGTGCCAGTAGTACAGTAAGACAGAGCCCCTACGAGCAGTACTTC CASSTVRQSPYEQYF NA TRBV19 NA TRBJ2-7
TGCGCCAGCAGCCACGGCTTACTAAACTCTGGGGCCAACGTCCTGACTTTC CASSHGLLNSGANVLTF many TRBV4-3 NA TRBJ2-6
TGTGCCAGCAGCTCTCGCGTTATCGGAAACAAAAACATTCAGTACTTC CASSSRVIGNKNIQYF many TRBV7-2 NA TRBJ2-4
TGTGCCACCAGCAGAGTTGGGGCCGGGGAGCTGTTTTTT CATSRVGAGELFF many TRBV15 NA TRBJ2-2
TGTGCCAGCAGCCAAACAGGGTTGGCCACTGAAGCTTTCTTT CASSQTGLATEAFF many TRBV7-9 NA TRBJ1-1
TGTGCCAGCAGCCCTTACACGACAGGGAATGGCTACACCTTC CASSPYTTGNGYTF many TRBV14 TRBD1 TRBJ1-2
TGTGCCAGCAGTGCTACAGGGGGGGACACTGAAGCTTTCTTT CASSATGGDTEAFF NA TRBV6-1 TRBD1 TRBJ1-1
TGTGCCAGCAGCGGGACAGAGAGCTCCTACGAGCAGTACTTC CASSGTESSYEQYF many TRBV5-6 TRBD1 TRBJ2-7
TGCAGTGCTGATCTACAGGGCTGGGAGCAGTACTTC CSADLQGWEQYF NA TRBV20-1 NA TRBJ2-7
TGTGCCAGCGATTCCGGGACAGCGCATGAAAAACTGTTTTTT CASDSGTAHEKLFF many TRBV12-3/TRBV12-4 TRBD1 TRBJ1-4
TGTGCCTGTCCGATAGCGGGCGGGGAGCTGTTTTTT CACPIAGGELFF many TRBV30 TRBD2 TRBJ2-2
TGTGCCAGCAGTTTATCCGTCTCCGGGAATGAGCAGTTCTTC CASSLSVSGNEQFF many TRBV27 NA TRBJ2-1
TGTGCCACCAGCAGCCAAGAGACCCAGTACTTC CATSSQETQYF many TRBV15 NA TRBJ2-5
TGTGCCAGCAGCCAAGATCATGCGGGAGTAGATTCCGGGGAGCTGTTTTTT CASSQDHAGVDSGELFF many TRBV4-2 TRBD2 TRBJ2-2
TGTGCCAGCAGTTTATATTTAAGCACAGATACGCAGTATTTT CASSLYLSTDTQYF many TRBV12-3/TRBV12-4 NA TRBJ2-3
TGCGCCAGCAGCTTGCGAGGGGTGGACGAGCAGTACTTC CASSLRGVDEQYF many TRBV5-1 NA TRBJ2-7
TGTGCCAGCAGCGTAGGGGCAGCAAAAGAGACCCAGTACTTC CASSVGAAKETQYF few TRBV9 NA TRBJ2-5
TGTGCCAGCAGTTACCGCCCGGACGGAGAGACCCAGTACTTC CASSYRPDGETQYF many TRBV6-5 NA TRBJ2-5